The 13 T cell receptor beta chains below were found in one sample sequenced in a study of blood T cell repertoires in COVID-19. TCRdb's table, derived via immunoSEQ multiplex PCR, lists solely in-frame clones and lacks some. The table includes more than 300,000 clones, about 89% detected once. Sequences were obtained from peripheral blood. The source is a woman younger than 45 with COVID-19, enrolled during active disease.

A remark on this clone: The sample holds other DNA sequences that translate to the same CDR3. The chain employs TRBV9 and TRBJ1-6; TRBD1 might be the D (5 bases). Trimming pared 2 bases from V and 7 bases from J, leaving 10 bases between. Looked up from germline, CDR1 is SGDLS and CDR2 is YYNGEE. The CDR3 runs to 14 residues. DNA for the CDR3: TGTGCCAGCAGCGTCAAGGGGTCGAATTCACCCCTCCACTTT. This sequence encodes CASSVKGSNSPLHF.

This clone was counted ten times or more. This chain links TRBV4-2 with TRBJ2-1; possibly TRBD2 for D (6 bases). Trimming removed 4 bases at V and 8 bases at J, with 21 bases between. CDR3 length: 16 residues. Germline V gene data show CDR1 as LGHNA and CDR2 as YNFKEQ. The CDR3 is CASSRTLGGEVDEQFF. The CDR3 coding sequence is TGTGCCAGCAGCCGCACCTTGGGAGGCGAGGTGGATGAGCAGTTCTTC.

In its sample, this clone was seen a few times. V gene TRBV19 combines with J gene TRBJ2-2; 12 bases map to TRBD2. The CDR3 is made up of 15 amino acids. Losses at the gene ends were 5 bases for V and 7 bases for J; bases not matched to a gene: 5. CDR1 is LNHDA and CDR2 is SQIVND in the germline V gene (reference sequence). The CDR3 here is CASSSSGRAYGELFF. DNA of the CDR3: TGTGCCAGTAGTTCTAGCGGGAGGGCCTACGGGGAGCTGTTTTTT.

The chain couples TRBV14 to TRBJ1-1; TRBD1 agrees at 8 bases. V lost 6 bases to trimming and J lost 3 bases; unmatched junction nucleotides: 6. Germline assignment: CDR1 SGHDN and CDR2 FVKESK. The CDR3 runs to 14 residues. CDR3 residues: CASRRTGSYTEAFF. The CDR3 coding sequence is TGTGCCAGCAGACGGACAGGGTCCTACACTGAAGCTTTCTTT.

J is TRBJ1-1 and V is TRBV12-3 or TRBV12-4; D is unclear. This CDR3 has 13 residues. Trimming cost V 1 base and J 2 bases, with 5 bases left between them. CDR3 in DNA: TGTGCCAGCAGTTTAGAACTCAACACTGAAGCTTTCTTT. Its protein is CASSLELNTEAFF.

The genes are TRBV27 and TRBJ2-2, with a tentative D call TRBD2 (6 bases). The germline V and J ends were trimmed by 7 bases and 1 base, with 10 bases remaining between them. Germline V lookup: CDR1 MNHEY, CDR2 SMNVEV (reference sequence). The CDR3 extends over 14 amino acids. The CDR3 region has the DNA TGTGCCAGCACATTGCGGGGGAACACCGGGGAGCTGTTTTTT. It is translated as CASTLRGNTGELFF.

The chain recombines TRBV25-1 with TRBJ2-1; 8 positions match TRBD2. Germline loops: CDR1 MGHDK, CDR2 SYGVNS. The CDR3 covers 15 residues. V lost 6 bases to trimming and J lost 0 bases; unmatched junction nucleotides: 4. The CDR3 here is CASRRSGSSYNEQFF. In DNA, the CDR3 is TGTGCCAGCAGGAGAAGCGGGAGCTCCTACAATGAGCAGTTCTTC. Combining the CDR3 with reference TRBV25-1 and TRBJ2-1 gives the whole variable domain EADIYQTPRYLVIGTGKKITLECSQTMGHDKMYWYQQDPGMELHLIHYSYGVNSTEKGDLSSESTVSRIRTEHFPLTLESARPSHTSQYLCASRRSGSSYNEQFFGPGTRLTVL.

The chain links TRBV30 to TRBJ1-5; D is ambiguous. CDR3 size: 13 residues. Trimming pared 2 bases from V and 8 bases from J, leaving 13 bases between. Germline CDR1 and CDR2: GTSNPN and SVGIG (reference sequence). CDR3 sequence: CAWSFGPAEPQHF. The CDR3 DNA is TGTGCCTGGAGTTTTGGCCCTGCCGAGCCCCAGCATTTT.

The chain links TRBV14 to TRBJ2-1, with TRBD2 identical over 12 bases. The CDR3 runs to 15 residues. CDR1 SGHDN and CDR2 FVKESK come from the germline V gene. With 4 bases clipped from V and 10 bases from J, the junction kept 8 bases outside the gene matches. CDR3 DNA: TGTGCCAGCAGCCGCGGGGGGGGACTAGCGGGCGAGCAGTTCTTC. It is translated as CASSRGGGLAGEQFF.

The gene calls are TRBV28 and TRBJ2-5; 8 bases fit TRBD1. Unmatched junction bases numbered 7, after V lost 4 bases and J lost 6 bases. CDR3 size: 14 residues. Per the germline V gene, CDR1 is MDHEN and CDR2 is SYDVKM. In nucleotides, the CDR3 is TGTGCCAGCAGTTACGACAGGGGCTCGAAGACCCAGTACTTC. Amino acid sequence: CASSYDRGSKTQYF. The variable domain in full, with the rest retrieved from reference TRBV28 and TRBJ2-5, is DVKVTQSSRYLVKRTGEKVFLECVQDMDHENMFWYRQDPGLGLRLIYFSYDVKMKEKGDIPEGYSVSREKKERFSLILESASTNQTSMYLCASSYDRGSKTQYFGPGTRLLVL.

The chain couples TRBV19 to TRBJ2-1; 7 bases align to TRBD2. The CDR3 sequence is 15 residues long. Germline V gives CDR1 LNHDA, CDR2 SQIVND (reference sequence). After removal of 3 bases from V and 2 bases from J, the junction contained 4 bases not matched to a gene. The CDR3 coding sequence is TGTGCCAGTAGTATGATTCGGGGGGCCTACAATGAGCAGTTCTTC. Amino acid sequence: CASSMIRGAYNEQFF.

CDR3 residues: CASWGPEGDQYF. The CDR3 DNA sequence: TGTGCCAGCTGGGGGCCAGAGGGGGACCAGTACTTC. This rearrangement joins TRBV21-1 to TRBJ2-5; the table's D call, TRBD1, was not checked against the DNA. TRBV21-1 corresponds to a pseudogene. The CDR3 has 12 amino acids.

V usage is TRBV4-3 and J usage is TRBJ1-2; no reliable D call. The CDR3 runs to 16 residues. Looked up from germline, CDR1 is LGHNA and CDR2 is YSLEER. Trimming shortened V by 4 bases and J by 0 bases, and 15 bases separated the two germline ends. In nucleotides, the CDR3 is TGCGCCAGCAGCCCCCAGGTTACGGCAGCTAACTATGGCTACACCTTC. Translating it yields CASSPQVTAANYGYTF.